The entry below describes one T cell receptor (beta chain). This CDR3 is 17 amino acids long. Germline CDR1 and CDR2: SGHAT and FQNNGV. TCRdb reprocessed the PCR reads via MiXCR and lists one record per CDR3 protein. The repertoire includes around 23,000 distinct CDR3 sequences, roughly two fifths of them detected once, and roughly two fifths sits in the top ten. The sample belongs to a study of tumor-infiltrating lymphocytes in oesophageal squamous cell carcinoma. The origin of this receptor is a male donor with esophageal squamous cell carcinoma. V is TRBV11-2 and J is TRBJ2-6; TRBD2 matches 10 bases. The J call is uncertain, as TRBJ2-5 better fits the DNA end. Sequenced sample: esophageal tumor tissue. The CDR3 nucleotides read TGTGCCAGCAGCTTAGATGGTATAGCGGGAGGTCTGGAGACCCAGTACTTC. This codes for CASSLDGIAGGLETQYF.